These 4 T cell receptor beta chains were sequenced from one sample in a study of blood T cell repertoires in COVID-19. Measured with immunoSEQ multiplex PCR; TCRdb has only the in-frame clones, and not every one. The profile shows 200,000 to 250,000 clones, around 86% of them singletons. The sequenced material came from PBMCs or T cells enriched from blood (not recorded which). These receptors all stem from a woman in her thirties or forties with acute COVID-19.

The chain couples TRBV12-3 or TRBV12-4 to TRBJ2-7, with D tentatively TRBD1 (5 bases). The CDR3 totals 13 residues. With 3 bases removed from V and 5 bases from J, the gap between germline ends came to 11 bases. CDR3 in amino acids: CASSLVGADEQYF. The CDR3 DNA is TGTGCCAGCAGTTTGGTTGGGGCCGACGAGCAGTACTTC.

V is TRBV14 and J is TRBJ2-7; no firm D call. Deletions cut 1 base from V and 6 bases from J, with 13 bases between. The CDR3 runs 14 residues. Germline CDR1 SGHDN, CDR2 FVKESK. The CDR3: CASSQAGGSGEQYV. The CDR3 DNA reads TGTGCCAGCAGCCAAGCGGGTGGTTCGGGCGAGCAGTACGTC.

The genes are TRBV4-3 and TRBJ2-1; 10 bases match TRBD2. Unmatched junction bases numbered 10, after V lost 3 bases and J lost 5 bases. Germline V lookup: CDR1 LGHNA, CDR2 YSLEER. The CDR3 totals 17 residues. CDR3 region: CASSQGSAGGVNNEQFF. CDR3 bases: TGCGCCAGCAGCCAGGGTTCAGCGGGGGGGGTGAACAATGAGCAGTTCTTC.

The V and J genes are TRBV30 and TRBJ1-2; a possible D gene is TRBD1 (6 bases). This CDR3 has 14 amino acids. From germline, CDR1 is GTSNPN and CDR2 SVGIG (reference sequence). The V gene lost 2 bases and the J gene lost 4 bases, with 14 bases spanning the gap. The chain's CDR3 is CAWSLPQGLYGYTF. DNA of the CDR3: TGTGCCTGGAGTCTCCCACAGGGTCTCTATGGCTACACCTTC.